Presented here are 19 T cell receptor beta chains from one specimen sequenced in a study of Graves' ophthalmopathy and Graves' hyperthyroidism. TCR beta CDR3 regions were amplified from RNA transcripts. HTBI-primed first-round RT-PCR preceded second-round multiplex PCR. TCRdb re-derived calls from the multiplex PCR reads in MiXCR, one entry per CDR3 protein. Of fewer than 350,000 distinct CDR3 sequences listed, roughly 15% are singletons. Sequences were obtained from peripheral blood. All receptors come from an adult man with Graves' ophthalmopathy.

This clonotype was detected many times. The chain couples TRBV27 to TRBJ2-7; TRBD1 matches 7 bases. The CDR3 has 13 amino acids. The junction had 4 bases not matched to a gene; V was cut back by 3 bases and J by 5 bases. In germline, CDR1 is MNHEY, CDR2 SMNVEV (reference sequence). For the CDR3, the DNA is TGTGCCAGCAGTTTCAGGGGGTTCCACGAGCAGTACTTC. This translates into CASSFRGFHEQYF.

The CDR3 nucleotides are TGCGCCAGCAGCCGGAACCCCGGGACTAGGACCGGGGAGCTGTTTTTT. The encoded protein is CASSRNPGTRTGELFF. The chain links TRBV4-3 to TRBJ2-2, with TRBD2 matching 8 bases. V trimming: 4 bases; J trimming: 5 bases; junction bases outside the gene matches: 9. The CDR3 length is 16 residues. Germline V gene sequence: CDR1 LGHNA, CDR2 YSLEER.

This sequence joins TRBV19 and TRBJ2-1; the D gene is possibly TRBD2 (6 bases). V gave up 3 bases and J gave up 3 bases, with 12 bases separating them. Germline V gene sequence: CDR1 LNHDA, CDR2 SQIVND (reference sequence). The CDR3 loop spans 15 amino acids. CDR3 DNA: TGTGCCAGTAGTATGGTAGCGGACCACTACAATGAGCAGTTCTTC. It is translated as CASSMVADHYNEQFF. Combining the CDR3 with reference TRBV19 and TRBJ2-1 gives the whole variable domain DGGITQSPKYLFRKEGQNVTLSCEQNLNHDAMYWYRQDPGQGLRLIYYSQIVNDFQKGDIAEGYSVSREKKESFPLTVTSAQKNPTAFYLCASSMVADHYNEQFFGPGTRLTVL.

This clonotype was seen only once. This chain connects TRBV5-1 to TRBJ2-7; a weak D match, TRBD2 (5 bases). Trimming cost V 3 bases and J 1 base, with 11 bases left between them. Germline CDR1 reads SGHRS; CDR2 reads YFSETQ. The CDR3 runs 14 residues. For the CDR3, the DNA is TGCGCCAGCAGCTACGGAAGCGGTTCCTACGAGCAGTACTTC. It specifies CASSYGSGSYEQYF.

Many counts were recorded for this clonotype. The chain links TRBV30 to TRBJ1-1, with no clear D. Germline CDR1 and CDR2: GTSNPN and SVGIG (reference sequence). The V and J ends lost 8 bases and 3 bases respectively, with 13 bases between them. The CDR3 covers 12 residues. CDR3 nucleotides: TGTGCCAGAGCCCGGGAAGACACTGAAGCTTTCTTT. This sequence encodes CARAREDTEAFF. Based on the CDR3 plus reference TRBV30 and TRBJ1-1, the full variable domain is SQTIHQWPATLVQPVGSPLSLECTVEGTSNPNLYWYRQAAGRGLQLLFYSVGIGQISSEVPQNLSASRPQDRQFILSSKKLLLSDSGFYLCARAREDTEAFFGQGTRLTVV.

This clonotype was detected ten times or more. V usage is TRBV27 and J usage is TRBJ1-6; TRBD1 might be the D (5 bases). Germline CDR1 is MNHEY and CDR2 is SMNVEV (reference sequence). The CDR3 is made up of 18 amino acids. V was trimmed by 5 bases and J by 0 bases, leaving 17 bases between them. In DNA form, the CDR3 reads TGTGCCAGCAGTCTGGGGGGGATAGGCAGCTCCTATAATTCACCCCTCCACTTT. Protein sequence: CASSLGGIGSSYNSPLHF.

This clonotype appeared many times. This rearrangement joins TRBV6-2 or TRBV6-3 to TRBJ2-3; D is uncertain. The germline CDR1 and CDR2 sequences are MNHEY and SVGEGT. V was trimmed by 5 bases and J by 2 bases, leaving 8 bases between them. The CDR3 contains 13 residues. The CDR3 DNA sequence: TGTGCCAGCAGTAAACCGCCCACAGATACGCAGTATTTT. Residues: CASSKPPTDTQYF.

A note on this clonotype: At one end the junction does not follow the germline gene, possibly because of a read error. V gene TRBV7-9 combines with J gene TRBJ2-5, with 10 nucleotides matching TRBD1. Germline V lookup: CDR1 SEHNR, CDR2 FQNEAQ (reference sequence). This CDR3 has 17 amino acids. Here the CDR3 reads CASSLRLGTGDVATQYF. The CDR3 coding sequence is TGCGCCAGCAGCCTCCGGCTCGGGACAGGGGACGTTGCGACCCAGTACTTC.

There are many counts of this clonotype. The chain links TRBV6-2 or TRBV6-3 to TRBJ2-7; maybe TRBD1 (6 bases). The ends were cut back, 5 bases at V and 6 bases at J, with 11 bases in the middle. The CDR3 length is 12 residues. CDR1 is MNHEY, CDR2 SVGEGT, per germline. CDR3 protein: CASSTGLVEQYF. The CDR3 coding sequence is TGTGCCAGCAGTACAGGGTTGGTCGAGCAGTACTTC.

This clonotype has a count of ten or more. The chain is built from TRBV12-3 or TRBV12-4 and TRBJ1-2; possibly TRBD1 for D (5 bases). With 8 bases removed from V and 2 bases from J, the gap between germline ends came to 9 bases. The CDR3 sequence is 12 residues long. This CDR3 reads CASGGTNYGYTF. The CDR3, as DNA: TGTGCCAGCGGAGGGACCAACTATGGCTACACCTTC.

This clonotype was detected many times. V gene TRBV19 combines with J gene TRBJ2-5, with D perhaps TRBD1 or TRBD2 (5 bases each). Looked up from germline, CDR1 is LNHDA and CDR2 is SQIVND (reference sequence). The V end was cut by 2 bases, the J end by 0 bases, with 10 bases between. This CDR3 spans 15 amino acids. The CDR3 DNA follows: TGTGCCAGTAGTATACGGGACGTCCACCAAGAGACCCAGTACTTC. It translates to CASSIRDVHQETQYF. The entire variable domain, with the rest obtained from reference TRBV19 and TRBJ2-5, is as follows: DGGITQSPKYLFRKEGQNVTLSCEQNLNHDAMYWYRQDPGQGLRLIYYSQIVNDFQKGDIAEGYSVSREKKESFPLTVTSAQKNPTAFYLCASSIRDVHQETQYFGPGTRLLVL.

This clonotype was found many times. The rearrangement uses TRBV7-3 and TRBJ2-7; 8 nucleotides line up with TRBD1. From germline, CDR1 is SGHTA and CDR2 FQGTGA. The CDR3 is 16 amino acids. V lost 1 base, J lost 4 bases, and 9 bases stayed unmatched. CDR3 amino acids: CASSLNSGGVSYEQYF. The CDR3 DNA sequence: TGTGCCAGCAGCTTAAATTCAGGGGGCGTCTCGTACGAGCAGTACTTC.

The CDR3 coding sequence is TGTGCCAGCAGTTCCCTGGGAGGTGGCTACACCTTC. Amino acid sequence: CASSSLGGGYTF. The V and J genes are TRBV27 and TRBJ1-2; D gene uncertain. CDR3 length: 12 residues. The V gene's germline CDR1 is MNHEY and CDR2 SMNVEV (reference sequence). Trimming removed 4 bases at V and 7 bases at J, with 10 bases between.

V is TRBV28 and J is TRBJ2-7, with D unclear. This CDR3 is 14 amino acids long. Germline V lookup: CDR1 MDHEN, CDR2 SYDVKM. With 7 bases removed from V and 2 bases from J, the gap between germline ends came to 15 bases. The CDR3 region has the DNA TGTGCCAGCACCTTGGGTATGGTTACCTACGAGCAGTACTTC. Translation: CASTLGMVTYEQYF.

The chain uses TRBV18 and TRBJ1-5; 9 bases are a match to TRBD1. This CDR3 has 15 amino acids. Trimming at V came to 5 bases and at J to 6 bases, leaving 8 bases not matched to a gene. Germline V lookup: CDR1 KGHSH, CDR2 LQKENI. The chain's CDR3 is CASSATGQGSQPQHF. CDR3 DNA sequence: TGTGCCAGCTCAGCCACGGGACAGGGAAGTCAGCCCCAGCATTTT.

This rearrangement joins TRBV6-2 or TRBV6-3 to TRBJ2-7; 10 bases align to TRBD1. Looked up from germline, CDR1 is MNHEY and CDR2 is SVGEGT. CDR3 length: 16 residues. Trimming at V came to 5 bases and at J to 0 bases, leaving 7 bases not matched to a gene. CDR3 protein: CASSPRQGATSYEQYF. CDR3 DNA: TGTGCCAGCAGTCCACGACAGGGGGCGACCTCCTACGAGCAGTACTTC.

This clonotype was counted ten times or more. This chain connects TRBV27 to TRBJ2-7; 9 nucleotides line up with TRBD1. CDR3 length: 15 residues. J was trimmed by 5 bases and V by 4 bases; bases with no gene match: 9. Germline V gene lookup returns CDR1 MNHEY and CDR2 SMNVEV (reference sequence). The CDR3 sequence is CASSYPGQGPHEQYF. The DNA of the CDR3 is TGTGCCAGCAGTTATCCGGGACAGGGACCCCACGAGCAGTACTTC.

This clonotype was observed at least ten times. This CDR3 is CAISAQGGGYGYTF. The CDR3 DNA reads as TGTGCCATCAGCGCCCAGGGGGGGGGCTATGGCTACACCTTC. V usage is TRBV10-3 and J usage is TRBJ1-2, with TRBD1 identical over 7 bases. The CDR3 has 14 amino acids. The V segment lost 6 bases and the J segment 4 bases; nucleotides outside the gene matches: 8. The V gene's germline CDR1 is ENHRY and CDR2 SYGVKD.

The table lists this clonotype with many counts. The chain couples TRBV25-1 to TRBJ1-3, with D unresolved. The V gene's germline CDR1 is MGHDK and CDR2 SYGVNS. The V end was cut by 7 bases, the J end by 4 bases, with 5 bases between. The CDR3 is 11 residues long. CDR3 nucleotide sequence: TGTGCCAGCACCGTGGGAAACACCATATATTTT. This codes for CASTVGNTIYF.